The 10 T cell receptor beta chains in this list originate from one sample, sequenced in a study of cytomegalovirus exposure and HLA in healthy donors. Primers included in the PCR were 60 Vbeta and 13 Jbeta primers. Generated by immunoSEQ multiplex PCR, the TCRdb table keeps only in-frame clones and is missing some. The sample lists around 130,000 clones; roughly four fifths were seen once. The sequenced material came from PBMCs. These receptors all come from a middle-aged man in good health and CMV-seronegative.

The genes are TRBV7-9 and TRBJ1-1; D unclear. The germline gives CDR1 SEHNR, CDR2 FQNEAQ (reference sequence). Trimming took 5 bases from V and 1 from J, leaving 8 bases between them. This CDR3 spans 13 amino acids. In DNA form, the CDR3 reads TGTGCCAGCAGCCCAACACGGAACACTGAAGCTTTCTTT. It yields the protein CASSPTRNTEAFF.

The chain is built from TRBV18 and TRBJ2-7, with 11 bases lining up with TRBD2. The CDR3 is 16 amino acids. V lost 0 bases to trimming and J lost 1 base; unmatched junction nucleotides: 2. CDR1 and CDR2 from the germline V gene are KGHSH and LQKENI. The CDR3 reads CASSPPVAGGSYEQYF. CDR3 nucleotides: TGTGCCAGCTCACCACCGGTAGCGGGAGGGTCCTACGAGCAGTACTTC.

The V call is TRBV19, the J call TRBJ1-1; 7 positions agree with TRBD1. V shed 4 bases and J 2 bases; nucleotides not matched to a gene: 4. The germline V gene has CDR1 LNHDA and CDR2 SQIVND (reference sequence). The CDR3 sequence is 14 residues long. CDR3 sequence reads: CASSRTGQNTEAFF. The CDR3 DNA follows: TGTGCCAGTAGTAGGACAGGACAAAACACTGAAGCTTTCTTT. Full variable domain (outside the CDR3, taken from reference TRBV19 and TRBJ1-1): DGGITQSPKYLFRKEGQNVTLSCEQNLNHDAMYWYRQDPGQGLRLIYYSQIVNDFQKGDIAEGYSVSREKKESFPLTVTSAQKNPTAFYLCASSRTGQNTEAFFGQGTRLTVV.

The V and J genes are TRBV30 and TRBJ1-5; 9 nucleotides agree with TRBD1. This CDR3 is built from 14 residues. The V gene end was trimmed by 1 base and the J gene end by 6 bases; junction bases not matched to a gene: 4. Germline V CDR1 and CDR2: GTSNPN, SVGIG (reference sequence). CDR3: CAWSEGTGFQPQHF. The DNA of the CDR3 is TGTGCCTGGAGTGAAGGGACAGGGTTTCAGCCCCAGCATTTT.

This chain joins TRBV4-3 and TRBJ1-6, with D perhaps TRBD1 (6 bases). CDR3 length: 16 amino acids. Germline V gives CDR1 LGHNA, CDR2 YSLEER. Trimming pared 0 bases from V and 7 bases from J, leaving 13 bases between. The CDR3 DNA sequence: TGCGCCAGCAGCCAAGACGATCCAGGGGTAAATTCACCCCTCCACTTT. The encoded protein is CASSQDDPGVNSPLHF.

V and J are TRBV4-3 and TRBJ1-2; D is undetermined. Germline CDR1 LGHNA, CDR2 YSLEER. Between the trimmed V and J ends, which lost 1 base and 4 bases, there was a span of 16 bases. The CDR3 runs 16 residues. Here the CDR3 reads CASSQGGLVLSYGYTF. The CDR3 nucleotides read TGCGCCAGCAGCCAAGGCGGGTTGGTTCTGAGCTATGGCTACACCTTC.

This chain connects TRBV4-3 to TRBJ1-4; 8 nucleotides align to TRBD1. The V and J ends lost 0 bases and 7 bases, in that order; junction bases with no gene match: 4. The CDR3 extends over 15 amino acids. Germline CDR1 and CDR2: LGHNA and YSLEER. In DNA form, the CDR3 reads TGCGCCAGCAGCCAAGATCAGGACAGGGTTGAAAAACTGTTTTTT. Its protein product is CASSQDQDRVEKLFF.

The V call is TRBV20-1, the J call TRBJ2-3, with D possibly matching TRBD2 (5 bases). Germline V CDR1 and CDR2: DFQATT, SNEGSKA (reference sequence). This CDR3 comprises 11 residues. The CDR3 loop is CTDRGPDTQYF. CDR3 nucleotides: TGCACCGATCGGGGTCCAGATACGCAGTATTTT.

The chain employs TRBV2 and TRBJ2-1; weak D call: TRBD1 (5 bases). The ends were cut back, 5 bases at V and 4 bases at J, with 9 bases in the middle. This CDR3 is built from 13 residues. From germline, CDR1 is SNHLY and CDR2 FYNNEI. The CDR3 is CASSNQGYNEQFF. For the CDR3, the DNA is TGTGCCAGCAGTAACCAGGGTTACAATGAGCAGTTCTTC.

The chain employs TRBV2 and TRBJ2-1; D gene ambiguous. Trimming shortened V by 2 bases and J by 15 bases, and 17 bases separated the two germline ends. The CDR3 extends over 13 amino acids. Looked up from germline, CDR1 is SNHLY and CDR2 is FYNNEI. CDR3 in DNA: TGTGCCAGCAGTGAACAAGGTAGCCTGGGTCTGTTCTTC. Translated, it gives CASSEQGSLGLFF.